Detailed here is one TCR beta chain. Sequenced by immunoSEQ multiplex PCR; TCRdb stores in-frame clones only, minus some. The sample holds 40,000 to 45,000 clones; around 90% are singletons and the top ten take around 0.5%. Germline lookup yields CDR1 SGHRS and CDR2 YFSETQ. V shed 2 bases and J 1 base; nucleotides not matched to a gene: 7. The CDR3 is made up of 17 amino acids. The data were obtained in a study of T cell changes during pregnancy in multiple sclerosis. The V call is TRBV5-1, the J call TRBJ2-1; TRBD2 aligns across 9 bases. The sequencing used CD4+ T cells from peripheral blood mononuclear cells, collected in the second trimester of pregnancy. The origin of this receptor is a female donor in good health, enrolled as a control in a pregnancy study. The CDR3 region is CASSLDGLARSYNEQFF. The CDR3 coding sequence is TGCGCCAGCAGCTTAGACGGACTAGCGAGGTCCTACAATGAGCAGTTCTTC.